Presented here are 3 T cell receptor beta chains from one specimen sequenced in a study of cytomegalovirus exposure and HLA in healthy donors. Primers for the PCR totalled 60 Vbeta and 13 Jbeta. Method: immunoSEQ multiplex PCR; TCRdb's copy keeps in-frame clones and lacks some. Of around 150,000 clones in the sample, approximately 70% were seen once. The sample consisted of PBMCs. The receptors here all came from a man aged 35 to 55 in good health and CMV-seropositive.

The chain couples TRBV25-1 to TRBJ2-4; 7 bases are shared with TRBD1. This CDR3 has 16 residues. After removal of 1 base from V and 0 bases from J, the junction contained 3 bases not matched to a gene. Germline V CDR1 and CDR2: MGHDK, SYGVNS. Written as DNA, the CDR3 is TGTGCCAGCAGTGAATTAGGGACAGAAGCCAAAAACATTCAGTACTTC. Residues: CASSELGTEAKNIQYF.

The V gene is TRBV5-4, the J gene TRBJ1-2, with a tentative D call TRBD1 (6 bases). This CDR3 contains 13 residues. Germline V gene sequence: CDR1 SGHNT, CDR2 YYREEE (reference sequence). V lost 5 bases, J lost 3 bases, and 11 bases lay in between. The CDR3 is CASSPSGDYGYTF. CDR3 bases: TGTGCCAGCAGTCCTTCAGGGGACTATGGCTACACCTTC.

This clone has more than one count but fewer than ten. The chain recombines TRBV6-5 with TRBJ2-3; D perhaps matches TRBD2 (6 bases). Deletions cut 4 bases from V and 4 bases from J, with 18 bases between. CDR1 is MNHEY and CDR2 is SVGAGI in the germline V gene. This CDR3 is 16 amino acids long. The CDR3 DNA sequence: TGTGCCAGCAGTTTAGGTGCGGGATTAGGTTCAGATACGCAGTATTTT. The encoded protein is CASSLGAGLGSDTQYF.